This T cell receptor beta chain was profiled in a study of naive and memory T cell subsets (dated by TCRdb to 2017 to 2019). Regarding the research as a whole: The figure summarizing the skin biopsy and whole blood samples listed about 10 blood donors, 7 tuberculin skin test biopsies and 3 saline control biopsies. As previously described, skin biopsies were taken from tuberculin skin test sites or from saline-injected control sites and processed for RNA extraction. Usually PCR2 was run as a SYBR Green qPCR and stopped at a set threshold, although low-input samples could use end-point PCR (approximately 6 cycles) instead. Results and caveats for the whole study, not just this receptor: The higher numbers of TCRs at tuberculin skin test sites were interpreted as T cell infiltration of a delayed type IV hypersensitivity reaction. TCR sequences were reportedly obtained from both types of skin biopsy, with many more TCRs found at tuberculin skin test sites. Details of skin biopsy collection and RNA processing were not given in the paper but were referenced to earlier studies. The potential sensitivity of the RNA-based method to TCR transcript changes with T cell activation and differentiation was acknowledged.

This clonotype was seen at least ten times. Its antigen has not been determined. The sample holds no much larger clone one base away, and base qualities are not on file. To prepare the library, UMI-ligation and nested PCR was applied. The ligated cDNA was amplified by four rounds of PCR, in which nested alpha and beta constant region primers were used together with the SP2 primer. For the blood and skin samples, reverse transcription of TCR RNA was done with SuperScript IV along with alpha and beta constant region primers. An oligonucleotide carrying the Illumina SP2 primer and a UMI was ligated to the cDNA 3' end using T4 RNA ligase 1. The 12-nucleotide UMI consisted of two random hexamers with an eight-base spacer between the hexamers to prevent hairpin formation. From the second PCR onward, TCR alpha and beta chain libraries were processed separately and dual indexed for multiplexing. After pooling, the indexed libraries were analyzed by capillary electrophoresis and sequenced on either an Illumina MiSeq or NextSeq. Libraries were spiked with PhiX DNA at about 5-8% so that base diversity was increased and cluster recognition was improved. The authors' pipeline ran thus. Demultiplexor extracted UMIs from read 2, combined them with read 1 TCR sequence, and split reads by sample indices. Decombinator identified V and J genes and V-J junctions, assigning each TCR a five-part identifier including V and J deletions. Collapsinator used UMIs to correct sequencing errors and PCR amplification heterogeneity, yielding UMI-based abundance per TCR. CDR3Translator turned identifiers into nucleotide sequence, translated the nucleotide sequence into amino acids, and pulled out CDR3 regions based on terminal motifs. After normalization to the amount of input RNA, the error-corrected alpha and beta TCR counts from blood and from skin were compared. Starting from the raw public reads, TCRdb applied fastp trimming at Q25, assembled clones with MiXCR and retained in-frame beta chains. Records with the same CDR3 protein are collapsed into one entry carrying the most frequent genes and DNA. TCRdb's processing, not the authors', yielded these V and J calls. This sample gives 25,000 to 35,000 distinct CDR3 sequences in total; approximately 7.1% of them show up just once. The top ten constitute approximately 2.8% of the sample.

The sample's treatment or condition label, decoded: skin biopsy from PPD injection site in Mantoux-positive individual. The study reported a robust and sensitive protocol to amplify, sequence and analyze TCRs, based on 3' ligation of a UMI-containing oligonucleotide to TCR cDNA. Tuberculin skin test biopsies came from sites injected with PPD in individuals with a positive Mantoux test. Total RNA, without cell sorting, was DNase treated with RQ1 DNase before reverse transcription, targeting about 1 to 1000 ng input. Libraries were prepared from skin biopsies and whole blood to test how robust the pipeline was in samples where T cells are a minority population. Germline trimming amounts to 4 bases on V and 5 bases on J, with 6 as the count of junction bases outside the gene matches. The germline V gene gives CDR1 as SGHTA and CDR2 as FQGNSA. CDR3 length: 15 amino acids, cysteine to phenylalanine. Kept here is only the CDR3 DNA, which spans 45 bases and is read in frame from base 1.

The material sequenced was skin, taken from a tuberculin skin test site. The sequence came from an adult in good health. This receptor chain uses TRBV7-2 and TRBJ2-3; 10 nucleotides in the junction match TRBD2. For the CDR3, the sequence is CASSSQRGGGDTQYF. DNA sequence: TGTGCCAGCAGCTCCCAGCGGGGGGGCGGAGATACGCAGTATTTT. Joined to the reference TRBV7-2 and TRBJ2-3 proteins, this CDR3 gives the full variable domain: GAGVSQSPSNKVTEKGKDVELRCDPISGHTALYWYRQSLGQGLEFLIYFQGNSAPDKSGLPSDRFSAERTGGSVSTLTIQRTQQEDSAVYLCASSSQRGGGDTQYFGPGTRLTVL.